This T cell receptor (beta chain) is drawn from a study of blood T cell repertoires in COVID-19. Overall study: Both acute and convalescent COVID-19 samples were obtained from the United States, Italy and Spain.

This clone is a singleton in its sample. The junction had 5 bases not matched to a gene; V was cut back by 6 bases and J by 4 bases. Germline-derived CDR1 and CDR2 are MNHEY and SVGAGI. CDR3 length: 14 amino acids. Here immunoSEQ multiplex PCR was the method, and the copy in TCRdb shows in-frame clones only, minus some. The sample includes approximately 470,000 clones, approximately 85% of them seen just once. Sequencing used peripheral blood. The chain recombines TRBV6-5 with TRBJ1-2; TRBD1 matches at 10 bases. This receptor was taken from a human donor in a cohort sampled during active COVID-19. The CDR3 bases are TGTGCCAGCAGCTCGACAGGGGGCCCCTATGGCTACACCTTC. It encodes CASSSTGGPYGYTF.